The 24 T cell receptor beta chains given below trace back to one sample, sequenced in a study of CD8 T cells in ankylosing spondylitis. Each CDR3 protein gets one entry after TCRdb re-called the 5' RACE reads with MiXCR. The top ten clones hold 8% to 9.5% of a sample with about 300,000 distinct CDR3 sequences, under 14% of them seen once. The sample taken for sequencing was blood, either unsorted or a sorted T cell fraction (not recorded which). These receptor sequences come from a female donor with ankylosing spondylitis or in good health (not recorded which).

This chain connects TRBV30 to TRBJ1-1; 8 bases are a match to TRBD1. Germline values: CDR1 GTSNPN, CDR2 SVGIG (reference sequence). The junction had 21 bases not matched to a gene; V was cut back by 2 bases and J by 10 bases. The CDR3 sequence is 17 residues long. CDR3 loop: CAWSPDRAVLVALPAFF. The CDR3, as DNA: TGTGCCTGGAGTCCGGACAGGGCGGTCTTGGTGGCCTTGCCAGCTTTCTTT. Full variable domain (outside the CDR3, taken from reference TRBV30 and TRBJ1-1): SQTIHQWPATLVQPVGSPLSLECTVEGTSNPNLYWYRQAAGRGLQLLFYSVGIGQISSEVPQNLSASRPQDRQFILSSKKLLLSDSGFYLCAWSPDRAVLVALPAFFGQGTRLTVV.

This clonotype was seen many times. The chain links TRBV5-1 to TRBJ1-5; D is uncertain. V lost 4 bases and J 3 bases, leaving 11 bases between the germline ends. This CDR3 spans 14 amino acids. The germline gives CDR1 SGHRS, CDR2 YFSETQ. In DNA form, the CDR3 reads TGCGCCAGCAGCCCCGACATTTCCAATCAGCCCCAGCATTTT. It is translated as CASSPDISNQPQHF.

This clonotype was observed at least ten times. The chain joins TRBV4-2 to TRBJ1-2; 7 bases are shared with TRBD1. The CDR3 is 17 residues long. V gave up 3 bases and J gave up 4 bases; unmatched junction bases: 14. Germline V gene data show CDR1 as LGHNA and CDR2 as YNFKEQ. The CDR3 here is CASSQDGTDVRIYGYTF. Written as DNA, the CDR3 is TGTGCCAGCAGCCAGGACGGGACAGACGTACGGATCTATGGCTACACCTTC.

For this clonotype: Mismatch with germline at one junction end may stem from a read error. V is TRBV20-1 and J is TRBJ2-3, with TRBD2 identical over 9 bases. From germline, CDR1 is DFQATT and CDR2 SNEGSKA (reference sequence). This CDR3 contains 19 residues. The DNA for the CDR3 is TGCTGTGCTAGGGGGGGAACGGGCGGGAGGGCCCTCGACACAGATACGCAGTATTTT. Its translation is CCARGGTGGRALDTDTQYF.

The rearrangement uses TRBV6-4 and TRBJ1-3; D uncertain. The CDR3 spans 17 residues. Trimming removed 0 bases at V and 7 bases at J, with 19 bases between. The germline CDR1 and CDR2 sequences are MRHNA and SNTAGT. The CDR3 coding sequence is TGTGCCAGCAGTGACTCTCCCCCCGTCGGTTTGAGGAACACCATATATTTT. Protein product: CASSDSPPVGLRNTIYF.

This clonotype was seen ten or more times. The chain is built from TRBV5-1 and TRBJ1-1, with D perhaps TRBD1 (6 bases). Trimming took off 4 bases at V and 3 bases at J, with 13 bases between the two ends. The CDR3 length is 14 residues. Germline lookup yields CDR1 SGHRS and CDR2 YFSETQ. CDR3 DNA sequence: TGCGCCAGCAGCATGGGGGGGGCGGACACTGAAGCTTTCTTT. It is translated as CASSMGGADTEAFF.

This chain links TRBV7-8 with TRBJ2-3; unclear D gene. CDR1 is SGHVS, CDR2 FQNEAQ, per germline. This CDR3 has 13 residues. The V and J ends lost 5 bases and 12 bases respectively, with 18 bases between them. CDR3 in amino acids: CASSPPIDLGQYF. CDR3 DNA: TGTGCCAGCAGCCCTCCTATAGACCTAGGCCAGTATTTT.

This clonotype was picked up many times. CDR3 sequence (DNA): TGCAGCGTTGTTTCCAGACTGAACACTGAAGCTTTCTTT. Its translation is CSVVSRLNTEAFF. This sequence joins TRBV29-1 and TRBJ1-1; no definite D call. This CDR3 contains 13 residues. Per germline, CDR1 SQVTM and CDR2 ANQGSEA. Trimming left V 4 bases short and J 0 bases short, with 9 bases between.

This chain's CDR3 is CAWNLAGVDEQYF. CDR3 nucleotides: TGTGCCTGGAATTTAGCGGGAGTAGACGAGCAGTACTTC. The V call is TRBV30, the J call TRBJ2-7; 9 bases fit TRBD2. The CDR3 has 13 amino acids. With V trimmed by 4 bases and J by 5 bases, 6 bases remained unmatched. From germline, CDR1 is GTSNPN and CDR2 SVGIG (reference sequence). Full variable domain (outside the CDR3, taken from reference TRBV30 and TRBJ2-7): SQTIHQWPATLVQPVGSPLSLECTVEGTSNPNLYWYRQAAGRGLQLLFYSVGIGQISSEVPQNLSASRPQDRQFILSSKKLLLSDSGFYLCAWNLAGVDEQYFGPGTRLTVT.

Ten or more counts support this clonotype. The CDR3 spells CASSLGRAADEQYF. The CDR3 nucleotides read TGCGCCAGCAGCTTGGGCAGGGCCGCCGACGAGCAGTACTTC. The V gene is TRBV5-1, the J gene TRBJ2-7; D perhaps matches TRBD1 (5 bases). The germline CDR1 and CDR2 sequences are SGHRS and YFSETQ. The CDR3 extends over 14 amino acids. The V end was cut by 0 bases, the J end by 5 bases, with 12 bases between.

In its sample, this clonotype was seen a few times. The chain carries TRBV4-1 and TRBJ1-5; D is unresolved. Trimming removed 0 bases from V and 0 bases from J, with 6 bases in between. The CDR3 is 15 residues long. Germline-derived CDR1 and CDR2 are MGHRA and YSYEKL. DNA of the CDR3: TGCGCCAGCAGCCAAGATCCTAATAGCAATCAGCCCCAGCATTTT. It yields the protein CASSQDPNSNQPQHF.

This clonotype appeared many times. The genes are TRBV20-1 and TRBJ2-1; D is possibly TRBD1 (6 bases). This CDR3 is built from 11 residues. V was shortened by 7 bases and J by 8 bases, with 12 bases between the two germline ends. Germline V gene sequence: CDR1 DFQATT, CDR2 SNEGSKA (reference sequence). CDR3 sequence: CSGTRQDEQFF. DNA of the CDR3: TGCAGTGGAACCCGACAGGATGAGCAGTTCTTC.

This clonotype was detected many times. J is TRBJ2-2 and V is TRBV12-3 or TRBV12-4; D may be TRBD2 (5 bases). CDR3 length: 13 residues. V was clipped by 2 bases and J by 7 bases, with 8 bases between them. Here the CDR3 DNA reads TGTGCCAGCAGTTTACTAGCAGGCGGGGAGCTGTTTTTT. Protein sequence: CASSLLAGGELFF.

CDR3 protein: CSVDPRGQFADTQYF. CDR3 DNA: TGCAGCGTCGATCCCAGAGGACAGTTCGCAGATACGCAGTATTTT. The rearrangement links TRBV29-1 to TRBJ2-3; D is perhaps TRBD1 (6 bases). The germline V gene has CDR1 SQVTM and CDR2 ANQGSEA. The V end was cut by 6 bases, the J end by 4 bases, with 20 bases between. This CDR3 comprises 15 residues.

This clonotype was seen at least ten times. The J gene is TRBJ1-2, the V gene TRBV7-9, with 8 bases identical to TRBD1. The CDR3 has 13 amino acids. Per germline, CDR1 SEHNR and CDR2 FQNEAQ (reference sequence). The ends lost 6 bases at V and 5 bases at J; junction bases unmatched: 5. The CDR3 nucleotides are TGTGCCAGCAGTGGGACAGGCCTATATGGCTACACCTTC. Protein product: CASSGTGLYGYTF.

At least ten counts were recorded for this clonotype. This sequence joins TRBV7-8 and TRBJ2-3; D gene uncertain. The V gene lost 0 bases and the J gene lost 0 bases, with 7 bases spanning the gap. The germline V gene encodes CDR1 SGHVS and CDR2 FQNEAQ. This CDR3 region has 15 residues. DNA of the CDR3: TGTGCCAGCAGCTTAGCGGACGGGAGCACAGATACGCAGTATTTT. It translates to CASSLADGSTDTQYF.

The sample holds many counts of this clonotype. This chain joins TRBV19 and TRBJ2-4; 8 bases align to TRBD2. The germline V gene has CDR1 LNHDA and CDR2 SQIVND (reference sequence). Losses at the gene ends were 3 bases for V and 7 bases for J; bases not matched to a gene: 5. The CDR3 runs to 14 residues. As DNA, the CDR3 is TGTGCCAGTAGTATCAGCGGGAGTTGGAACATTCAGTACTTC. Its translation is CASSISGSWNIQYF.

The chain employs TRBV15 and TRBJ2-1; maybe TRBD2 (6 bases). Per the germline V gene, CDR1 is LNHNV and CDR2 is YYDKDF (reference sequence). CDR3 length: 15 residues. With 0 bases removed from V and 4 bases from J, the gap between germline ends came to 10 bases. CDR3 region: CATSRDVGTYNEQFF. The CDR3 coding sequence is TGTGCCACCAGCAGAGATGTGGGGACTTACAATGAGCAGTTCTTC. The complete variable domain, with remaining parts taken from reference TRBV15 and TRBJ2-1, reads DAMVIQNPRYQVTQFGKPVTLSCSQTLNHNVMYWYQQKSSQAPKLLFHYYDKDFNNEADTPDNFQSRRPNTSFCFLDIRSPGLGDTAMYLCATSRDVGTYNEQFFGPGTRLTVL.

This clonotype has just a few counts. V gene TRBV6-5 combines with J gene TRBJ2-4, with 8 bases aligning to TRBD2. The CDR3 is made up of 15 amino acids. The germline V gene encodes CDR1 MNHEY and CDR2 SVGAGI. Unmatched junction bases numbered 6, after V lost 0 bases and J lost 8 bases. The CDR3 DNA follows: TGTGCCAGCAGTTACTCGACTTACGGGGGGGACATTCAGTACTTC. It translates to CASSYSTYGGDIQYF.

This clonotype came up many times. The V call is TRBV4-3, the J call TRBJ2-2, with D hard to call. CDR3 length: 15 amino acids. Germline assignment: CDR1 LGHNA and CDR2 YSLEER. V was cut by 0 bases and J by 6 bases, with 11 bases left in between. Here the CDR3 reads CASSQDPRDSGELFF. The CDR3 coding sequence is TGCGCCAGCAGCCAAGATCCTCGTGACTCCGGGGAGCTGTTTTTT.

This clonotype was seen more than once but under ten times. The chain links TRBV7-2 to TRBJ2-7; D not resolved. The germline CDR1 and CDR2 sequences are SGHTA and FQGNSA. The CDR3 length is 14 residues. Trimming left V 2 bases short and J 6 bases short, with 14 bases between. The CDR3 coding sequence is TGTGCCAGCAGCTTATATGGTAGAAAGGGCGAGCAGTACTTC. It is translated as CASSLYGRKGEQYF.

V and J are TRBV7-2 and TRBJ2-1; possible D gene TRBD2, 5 bases. Germline V gene lookup returns CDR1 SGHTA and CDR2 FQGNSA. This CDR3 comprises 15 residues. Trimming took 3 bases from V and 7 from J, leaving 16 bases between them. CDR3 bases: TGTGCCAGCAGCTTTCTGAGCGGAATAACGAATGAGCAGTTCTTC. Its protein product is CASSFLSGITNEQFF.

The J gene is TRBJ1-2, the V gene TRBV7-2, with TRBD1 as a possible D gene (6 bases). The germline V and J ends were trimmed by 5 bases and 0 bases, with 13 bases remaining between them. CDR1 is SGHTA and CDR2 is FQGNSA in the germline V gene. The CDR3 sequence is 15 residues long. CDR3 sequence reads: CASSRGQSPNYGYTF. The CDR3 DNA is TGTGCCAGCAGCCGAGGACAGAGTCCTAACTATGGCTACACCTTC.

This clonotype was seen repeatedly, ten times or more. V gene TRBV3-1 combines with J gene TRBJ2-5; D is unclear. The CDR3 extends over 14 amino acids. Germline CDR1 LGHDT, CDR2 YNNKEL (reference sequence). Trimming left V 1 base short and J 2 bases short, with 8 bases between. This chain's CDR3 is CASSQVGNQETQYF. CDR3 nucleotide sequence: TGTGCCAGCAGCCAAGTGGGGAATCAAGAGACCCAGTACTTC.